The 26 T cell receptor beta chains below come from one sample, sequenced in a study of identifying expanded T cells in peripheral blood. Profiled with immunoSEQ multiplex PCR; TCRdb holds only in-frame clones, not every one. The sample lists approximately 130,000 clones; approximately 86% were seen once. The specimen was blood. The receptors were sampled from a person aged 18 to 75 in good health.

The chain joins TRBV6-1 to TRBJ1-5, with D maybe TRBD1 (6 bases). CDR1 MNHNS and CDR2 SASEGT come from the germline V gene. This CDR3 has 15 amino acids. V was clipped by 6 bases and J by 3 bases, with 15 bases between them. CDR3 amino acids: CASRATQGFNQPQHF. CDR3 nucleotides: TGTGCCAGCAGGGCGACACAGGGTTTCAATCAGCCCCAGCATTTT.

V is TRBV5-1 and J is TRBJ1-5; TRBD1 matches at 10 bases. Germline V gives CDR1 SGHRS, CDR2 YFSETQ. This CDR3 region has 14 residues. After removal of 2 bases from V and 5 bases from J, the junction contained 1 base not matched to a gene. The DNA of the CDR3 is TGCGCCAGCAGCTTCGGGACAGGGGATCAGCCCCAGCATTTT. Amino acid sequence: CASSFGTGDQPQHF.

This chain links TRBV11-1 with TRBJ2-7; TRBD2 matches 11 bases. This CDR3 comprises 15 residues. V dropped 3 bases and J dropped 1; count of bases not matched to a gene: 2. The V gene's germline CDR1 is SGHAT and CDR2 FQDESV (reference sequence). The CDR3 DNA is TGTGCCAGCAGCTTTACTAGCGGGAGTTCCTACGAGCAGTACTTC. Translation gives CASSFTSGSSYEQYF.

The V gene is TRBV20-1, the J gene TRBJ1-2, with no clear D. The germline V and J ends were trimmed by 5 bases and 4 bases, with 5 bases remaining between them. Germline values: CDR1 DFQATT, CDR2 SNEGSKA (reference sequence). The CDR3 has 10 amino acids. The CDR3 protein is CSAPFYGYTF. The CDR3 nucleotides are TGCAGTGCTCCGTTCTATGGCTACACCTTC.

This rearrangement joins TRBV5-1 to TRBJ2-2; 7 nucleotides match TRBD1. There are 14 residues in the CDR3. Germline-derived CDR1 and CDR2 are SGHRS and YFSETQ. Trimming removed 4 bases from V and 6 bases from J; junction bases left unmatched: 6. This chain's CDR3 is CASSTGQSSGELFF. DNA of the CDR3: TGCGCCAGCAGCACGGGACAGAGTTCCGGGGAGCTGTTTTTT.

This clone appeared once. The chain joins TRBV5-1 to TRBJ2-1, with TRBD2 identical over 11 bases. The junction had 5 bases not matched to a gene; V was cut back by 2 bases and J by 7 bases. This CDR3 is built from 15 residues. Germline CDR1 is SGHRS and CDR2 is YFSETQ. Here the CDR3 reads CASSFGTSGINEQFF. CDR3 sequence (DNA): TGCGCCAGCAGCTTCGGGACTAGCGGAATTAATGAGCAGTTCTTC.

The rearrangement joins TRBV15 to TRBJ1-4; D unclear. CDR1 and CDR2 (germline): LNHNV, YYDKDF (reference sequence). Trimming removed 0 bases at V and 8 bases at J, with 10 bases between. This CDR3 spans 14 amino acids. The chain's CDR3 is CATSREGSEEKLFF. The CDR3 coding sequence is TGTGCCACCAGCAGAGAGGGGAGTGAAGAAAAACTGTTTTTT.

This clone turned up a few times. The chain has TRBV9 and TRBJ1-5; 7 bases line up with TRBD1. Germline loops: CDR1 SGDLS, CDR2 YYNGEE. The CDR3 is 16 residues long. Trimming at V came to 0 bases and at J to 3 bases, leaving 6 bases not matched to a gene. The CDR3 region has the DNA TGTGCCAGCAGCGTAGGGGACAGAGCCAACAATCAGCCCCAGCATTTT. It codes for CASSVGDRANNQPQHF.

Regarding this clone: Other DNA sequences of this sample code for an identical CDR3. V is TRBV7-3 and J is TRBJ1-2; the D is unclear. The germline V and J ends were trimmed by 2 bases and 5 bases, with 9 bases remaining between them. Germline CDR1 is SGHTA and CDR2 is FQGTGA. The CDR3 is 13 amino acids. CDR3: CASSLGQGYGYTF. The CDR3 nucleotides read TGTGCCAGCAGCTTAGGGCAAGGATATGGCTACACCTTC.

This chain links TRBV28 with TRBJ2-7; 10 nucleotides align to TRBD1. The ends lost 7 bases at V and 5 bases at J; junction bases unmatched: 11. The CDR3 spans 15 residues. Looked up from germline, CDR1 is MDHEN and CDR2 is SYDVKM. The DNA of the CDR3 is TGTGCCAGCATTCATCACCGGGACAGGGGCCACGAGCAGTACTTC. It codes for CASIHHRDRGHEQYF.

This clone was counted once. This chain links TRBV4-3 with TRBJ1-6, with 7 bases identical to TRBD1. This CDR3 region has 14 residues. Germline CDR1 is LGHNA and CDR2 is YSLEER. Trimming at V came to 3 bases and at J to 9 bases, leaving 5 bases not matched to a gene. The CDR3 reads CASSHTGVPSPLHF. The DNA of the CDR3 is TGCGCCAGCAGCCACACAGGGGTCCCTTCACCCCTCCACTTT.

This clone was counted a single time. One end of the junction fails to match germline, which may point to a read error. The chain recombines TRBV2 with TRBJ2-3; 8 bases map to TRBD2. CDR1 SNHLY and CDR2 FYNNEI come from the germline V gene. This CDR3 region has 14 residues. The CDR3 coding sequence is TGTGCCAGCAGTCAAGCGGGAGAATTGAATACGCAGTATTTT. Its protein is CASSQAGELNTQYF. Full variable domain (remainder filled in from reference TRBV2 and TRBJ2-3): EPEVTQTPSHQVTQMGQEVILRCVPISNHLYFYWYRQILGQKVEFLVSFYNNEISEKSEIFDDQFSVERPDGSNFTLKIRSTKLEDSAMYFCASSQAGELNTQYFGPGTRLTVL.

This clone was seen a handful of times. V is TRBV6-6 and J is TRBJ1-4, with a weak D call TRBD1 (6 bases). V shed 5 bases and J shed 4 bases, with 14 bases lying between them. This CDR3 spans 15 amino acids. Germline V gene lookup returns CDR1 MNHNY and CDR2 SVGAGI (reference sequence). The CDR3 protein is CASSRPGQSNEKLFF. The CDR3 DNA follows: TGTGCCAGCAGTCGGCCGGGACAAAGTAATGAAAAACTGTTTTTT.

The rearrangement links TRBV10-2 to TRBJ2-7; D is perhaps TRBD2 (5 bases). V was clipped by 6 bases and J by 3 bases, with 12 bases between them. Germline loops: CDR1 WSHSY, CDR2 SAAADI. The CDR3 consists of 13 residues. CDR3 coding DNA: TGCGCCAGCAGCGGGATTCTCGGCTACGAGCAGTACTTC. It specifies CASSGILGYEQYF.

The rearrangement links TRBV29-1 to TRBJ1-4; a weak D match, TRBD1 (5 bases). The ends were cut back, 7 bases at V and 8 bases at J, with 17 bases in the middle. Germline V gives CDR1 SQVTM, CDR2 ANQGSEA. The CDR3 runs to 13 residues. This chain's CDR3 is CSASLRDGEKLFF. The CDR3 region has the DNA TGCAGCGCCTCACTCCGGGACGGAGAAAAACTGTTTTTT. Combining the CDR3 with reference TRBV29-1 and TRBJ1-4 gives the whole variable domain SAVISQKPSRDICQRGTSLTIQCQVDSQVTMMFWYRQQPGQSLTLIATANQGSEATYESGFVIDKFPISRPNLTFSTLTVSNMSPEDSSIYLCSASLRDGEKLFFGSGTQLSVL.

With respect to this clone: Distinct nucleotide sequences in the sample also encode this CDR3. The chain uses TRBV6-6 and TRBJ1-3; no reliable D call. V dropped 6 bases and J dropped 0 bases, with 6 bases sitting between them. There are 13 residues in the CDR3. The germline V gene has CDR1 MNHNY and CDR2 SVGAGI (reference sequence). The CDR3 bases are TGTGCCAGCAGGGAGAGCTCTGGAAACACCATATATTTT. Protein: CASRESSGNTIYF.

This clone was seen a handful of times. The sample contains more than one DNA sequence encoding this CDR3. The chain couples TRBV7-9 to TRBJ2-7, with D hard to call. In germline, CDR1 is SEHNR, CDR2 FQNEAQ (reference sequence). The CDR3 is 12 amino acids. Trimming stripped 3 bases from V and 6 bases from J, with 9 bases between. CDR3 nucleotides: TGTGCCAGCAGCTTCCCTGCCCTCGAGCAGTACTTC. This translates into CASSFPALEQYF.

CDR3 coding DNA: TGCAGCGTTGGGACCGGGGACGAGCAGTACTTC. Its translation: CSVGTGDEQYF. V gene TRBV29-1 combines with J gene TRBJ2-7; a possible D gene is TRBD2 (5 bases). The V and J ends lost 4 bases and 5 bases respectively, with 9 bases between them. Germline V lookup: CDR1 SQVTM, CDR2 ANQGSEA. This CDR3 region has 11 residues.

V is TRBV5-4 and J is TRBJ1-2; possibly TRBD1 for D (5 bases). The V end was cut by 0 bases, the J end by 14 bases, with 14 bases between. The CDR3 covers 12 residues. Per the germline V gene, CDR1 is SGHNT and CDR2 is YYREEE (reference sequence). The CDR3 reads CASSLDQGVYTF. The CDR3 coding sequence is TGTGCCAGCAGCTTGGACCAGGGTGTGTATACCTTC.

The chain carries TRBV27 and TRBJ1-3; D not certain. Looked up from germline, CDR1 is MNHEY and CDR2 is SMNVEV (reference sequence). Trimming pared 4 bases from V and 0 bases from J, leaving 13 bases between. The CDR3 is 16 residues long. The CDR3 protein is CASSYTPPPSGNTIYF. The CDR3 nucleotides are TGTGCCAGCAGTTACACCCCACCACCCTCTGGAAACACCATATATTTT.

The gene calls are TRBV20-1 and TRBJ1-2, with D possibly being TRBD1 (5 bases). This CDR3 region has 10 residues. From germline, CDR1 is DFQATT and CDR2 SNEGSKA (reference sequence). The V end lost 8 bases, the J end lost 8 bases, and 12 bases lay between the germline ends. CDR3 sequence (DNA): TGCAGTACAGCGAGGGGAGGCTACACCTTC. Translation gives CSTARGGYTF.

This clone turned up a few times. CDR3: CASSFGSGTEAFF. As DNA, the CDR3 is TGTGCCAGCAGCTTTGGGTCCGGCACTGAAGCTTTCTTT. The genes are TRBV7-3 and TRBJ1-1; the D is unclear. V lost 3 bases and J 4 bases, leaving 9 bases between the germline ends. CDR3 length: 13 amino acids. The germline V gene has CDR1 SGHTA and CDR2 FQGTGA.

The rearrangement uses TRBV6-6 and TRBJ1-1; possible D gene TRBD1, 6 bases. CDR3 size: 12 residues. The V end was cut by 7 bases, the J end by 2 bases, with 8 bases between. Germline CDR1 is MNHNY and CDR2 is SVGAGI (reference sequence). The CDR3, as DNA: TGTGCCAGCAACGGGGGCAACACTGAAGCTTTCTTT. Translating it yields CASNGGNTEAFF.

The V gene is TRBV2, the J gene TRBJ2-2; 9 nucleotides agree with TRBD1. The CDR3 loop spans 14 amino acids. Germline CDR1 reads SNHLY; CDR2 reads FYNNEI. V trimming: 5 bases; J trimming: 7 bases; junction bases outside the gene matches: 5. The CDR3 spells CASSWTGAIGELFF. The CDR3 bases are TGTGCCAGCAGTTGGACAGGGGCAATCGGGGAGCTGTTTTTT.

The chain has TRBV2 and TRBJ2-7; tentative D call: TRBD2 (6 bases). The germline V gene encodes CDR1 SNHLY and CDR2 FYNNEI. Trimming pared 10 bases from V and 4 bases from J, leaving 20 bases between. There are 14 residues in the CDR3. This CDR3 is CATGEGLASYEQYF. For the CDR3, the DNA is TGTGCCACCGGAGAGGGTCTAGCGTCGTACGAGCAGTACTTC.

The rearrangement links TRBV27 to TRBJ1-1, with no clear D. Trimming cost V 6 bases and J 1 base, with 12 bases left between them. The CDR3 totals 14 residues. CDR1 is MNHEY and CDR2 is SMNVEV in the germline V gene (reference sequence). The chain's CDR3 is CASSLLGGNTEAFF. CDR3 DNA: TGTGCCAGCAGCCTATTGGGCGGGAACACTGAAGCTTTCTTT.